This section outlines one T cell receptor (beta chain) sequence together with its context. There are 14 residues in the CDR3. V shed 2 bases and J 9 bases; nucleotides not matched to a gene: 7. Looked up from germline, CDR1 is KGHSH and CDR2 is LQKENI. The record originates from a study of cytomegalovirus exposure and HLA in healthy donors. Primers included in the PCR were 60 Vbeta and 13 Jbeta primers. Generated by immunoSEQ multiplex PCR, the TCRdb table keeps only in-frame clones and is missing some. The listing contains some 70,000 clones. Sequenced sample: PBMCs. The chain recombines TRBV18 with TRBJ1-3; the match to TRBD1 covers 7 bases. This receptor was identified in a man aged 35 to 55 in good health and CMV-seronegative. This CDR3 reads CASSPEGQEATIYF. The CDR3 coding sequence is TGTGCCAGCTCACCAGAAGGACAGGAGGCCACCATATATTTT. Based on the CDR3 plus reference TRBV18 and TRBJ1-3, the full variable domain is NAGVMQNPRHLVRRRGQEARLRCSPMKGHSHVYWYRQLPEEGLKFMVYLQKENIIDESGMPKERFSAEFPKEGPSILRIQQVVRGDSAAYFCASSPEGQEATIYFGEGSWLTVV.